This T cell receptor beta chain comes out of a study of T cells in Graves' hyperthyroidism and ophthalmopathy. Overall study results and limits: Blood shared most expanded thyroid clonotypes above 0.001.

RNA transcripts yielded amplified TCR beta CDR3 regions. The HTBI set primed first-round TCR CDR3 RT-PCR. TCRdb recomputed calls from the multiplex PCR reads with MiXCR, one row per CDR3 protein. The table lists fewer than 600,000 distinct CDR3 sequences, approximately 15% of them singletons. The germline gives CDR1 KGHSH, CDR2 LQKENI. The CDR3 spans 14 residues. The V and J ends lost 6 bases and 2 bases, in that order; junction bases with no gene match: 3. In its sample, this clonotype was seen many times. Its antigen is as yet unknown. Exclusion of patients followed from uncontrolled infection, other autoimmune disease, pregnancy or lactation.

The source is a woman under 30 with Graves' hyperthyroidism. The gene calls are TRBV18 and TRBJ1-3; TRBD1 aligns across 8 bases. Sequencing input: blood. The CDR3 coding sequence is TGTGCCAGCTCGCAGGACAGGGCTGGAAACACCATATATTTT. Translating it yields CASSQDRAGNTIYF.